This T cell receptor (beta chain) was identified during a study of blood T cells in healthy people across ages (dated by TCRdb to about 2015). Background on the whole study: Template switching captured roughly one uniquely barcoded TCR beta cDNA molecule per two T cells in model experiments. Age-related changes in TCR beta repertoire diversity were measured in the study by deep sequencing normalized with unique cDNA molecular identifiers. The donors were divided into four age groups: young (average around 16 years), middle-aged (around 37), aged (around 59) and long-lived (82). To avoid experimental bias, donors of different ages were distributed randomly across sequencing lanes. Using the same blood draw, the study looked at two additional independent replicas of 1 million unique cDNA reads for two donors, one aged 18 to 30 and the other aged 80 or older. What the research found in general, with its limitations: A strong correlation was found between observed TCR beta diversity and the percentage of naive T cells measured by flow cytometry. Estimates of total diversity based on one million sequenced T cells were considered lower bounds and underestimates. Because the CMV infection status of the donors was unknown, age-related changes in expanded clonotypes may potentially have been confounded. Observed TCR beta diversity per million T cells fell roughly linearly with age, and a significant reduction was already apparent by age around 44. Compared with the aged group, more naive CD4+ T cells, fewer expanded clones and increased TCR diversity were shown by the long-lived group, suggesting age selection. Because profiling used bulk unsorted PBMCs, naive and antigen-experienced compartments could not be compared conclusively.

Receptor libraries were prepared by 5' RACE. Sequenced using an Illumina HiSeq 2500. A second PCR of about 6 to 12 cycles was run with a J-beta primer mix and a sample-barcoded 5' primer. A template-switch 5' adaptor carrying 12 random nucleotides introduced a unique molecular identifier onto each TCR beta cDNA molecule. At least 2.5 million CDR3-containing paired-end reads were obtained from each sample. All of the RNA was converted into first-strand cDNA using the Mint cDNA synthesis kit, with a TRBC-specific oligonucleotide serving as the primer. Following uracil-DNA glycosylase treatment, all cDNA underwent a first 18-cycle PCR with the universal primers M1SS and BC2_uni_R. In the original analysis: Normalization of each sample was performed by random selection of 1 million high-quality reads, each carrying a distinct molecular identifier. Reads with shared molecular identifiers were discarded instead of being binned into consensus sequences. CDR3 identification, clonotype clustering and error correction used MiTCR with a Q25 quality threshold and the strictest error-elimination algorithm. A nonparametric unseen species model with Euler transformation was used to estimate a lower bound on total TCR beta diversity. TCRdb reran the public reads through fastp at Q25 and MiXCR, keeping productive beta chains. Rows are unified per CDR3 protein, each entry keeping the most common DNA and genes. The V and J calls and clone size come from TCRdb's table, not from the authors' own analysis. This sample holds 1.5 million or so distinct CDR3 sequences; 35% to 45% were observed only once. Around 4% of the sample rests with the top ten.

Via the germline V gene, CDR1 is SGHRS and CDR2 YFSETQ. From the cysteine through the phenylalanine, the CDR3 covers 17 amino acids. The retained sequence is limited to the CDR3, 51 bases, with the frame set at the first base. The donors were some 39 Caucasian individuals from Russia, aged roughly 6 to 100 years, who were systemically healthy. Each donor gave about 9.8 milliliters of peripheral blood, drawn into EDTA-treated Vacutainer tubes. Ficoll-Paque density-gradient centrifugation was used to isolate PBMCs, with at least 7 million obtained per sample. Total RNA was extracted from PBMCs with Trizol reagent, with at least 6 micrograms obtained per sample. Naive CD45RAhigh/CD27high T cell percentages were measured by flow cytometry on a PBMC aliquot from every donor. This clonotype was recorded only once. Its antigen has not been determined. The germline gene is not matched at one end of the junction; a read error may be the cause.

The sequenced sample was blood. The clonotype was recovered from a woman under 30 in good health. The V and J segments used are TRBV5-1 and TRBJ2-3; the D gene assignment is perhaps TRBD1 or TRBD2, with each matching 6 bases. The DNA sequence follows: TGCGCCAGCAGCTTGGTTTCTACCCCCGGGGGCACAGATATGCAGTATTTT. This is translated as CASSLVSTPGGTDMQYF.